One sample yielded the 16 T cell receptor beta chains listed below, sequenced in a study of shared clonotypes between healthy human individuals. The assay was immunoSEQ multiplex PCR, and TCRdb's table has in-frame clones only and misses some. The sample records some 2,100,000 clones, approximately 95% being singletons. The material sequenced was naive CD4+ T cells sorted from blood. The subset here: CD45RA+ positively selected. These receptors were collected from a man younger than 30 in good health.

The CDR3 DNA follows: TGTGCCAGCAGCCTCAACAGTCAAGAGACCCAGTACTTC. It specifies CASSLNSQETQYF. The chain has TRBV5-8 and TRBJ2-5; D remains unclear. The CDR3 length is 13 residues. V lost 4 bases, J lost 2 bases, and 9 bases lay in between. Germline V CDR1 and CDR2: SGHTS, YDEGEE.

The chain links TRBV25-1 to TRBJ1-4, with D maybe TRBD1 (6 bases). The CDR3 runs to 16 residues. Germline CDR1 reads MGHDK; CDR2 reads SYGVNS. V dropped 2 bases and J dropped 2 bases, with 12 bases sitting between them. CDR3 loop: CASSERGGGTNEKLFF. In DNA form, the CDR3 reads TGTGCCAGCAGTGAACGGGGGGGCGGCACTAATGAAAAACTGTTTTTT.

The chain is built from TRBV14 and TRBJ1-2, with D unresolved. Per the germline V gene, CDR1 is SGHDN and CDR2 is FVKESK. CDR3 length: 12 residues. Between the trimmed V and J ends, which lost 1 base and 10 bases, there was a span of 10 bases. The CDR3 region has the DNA TGTGCCAGCAGCCAAGTTAAGGGTCACTACACCTTC. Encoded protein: CASSQVKGHYTF.

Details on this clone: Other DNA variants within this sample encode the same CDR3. The DNA of the CDR3 is TGTGCCAGCAGCTTAGGCGGGGGACGCTACGAGCAGTACTTC. Encoded protein: CASSLGGGRYEQYF. The J gene is TRBJ2-7, the V gene TRBV5-4, with 7 bases fitting TRBD2. Trimming at V came to 2 bases and at J to 3 bases, leaving 5 bases not matched to a gene. The CDR3 has 14 residues. The germline gives CDR1 SGHNT, CDR2 YYREEE (reference sequence).

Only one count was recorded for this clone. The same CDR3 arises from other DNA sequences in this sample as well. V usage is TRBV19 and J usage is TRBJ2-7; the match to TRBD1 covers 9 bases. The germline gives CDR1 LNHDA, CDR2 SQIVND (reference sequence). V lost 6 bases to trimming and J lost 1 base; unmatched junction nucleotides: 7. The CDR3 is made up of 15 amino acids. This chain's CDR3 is CASSTSGTGSYEQYF. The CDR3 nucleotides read TGTGCCAGTAGCACATCCGGGACAGGGTCCTACGAGCAGTACTTC. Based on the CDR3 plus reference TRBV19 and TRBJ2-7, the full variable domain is DGGITQSPKYLFRKEGQNVTLSCEQNLNHDAMYWYRQDPGQGLRLIYYSQIVNDFQKGDIAEGYSVSREKKESFPLTVTSAQKNPTAFYLCASSTSGTGSYEQYFGPGTRLTVT.

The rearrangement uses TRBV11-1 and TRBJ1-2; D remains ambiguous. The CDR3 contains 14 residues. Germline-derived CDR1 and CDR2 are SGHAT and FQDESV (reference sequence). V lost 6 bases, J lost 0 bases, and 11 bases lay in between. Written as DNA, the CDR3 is TGTGCCAGCAGTTCCACACTAGCTAACTATGGCTACACCTTC. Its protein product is CASSSTLANYGYTF.

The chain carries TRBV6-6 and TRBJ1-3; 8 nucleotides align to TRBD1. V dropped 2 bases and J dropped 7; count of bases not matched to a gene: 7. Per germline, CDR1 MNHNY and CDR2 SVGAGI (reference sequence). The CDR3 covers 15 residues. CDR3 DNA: TGTGCCAGCAGTTACGAGAACAGGGGGGAGAACACCATATATTTT. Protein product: CASSYENRGENTIYF.

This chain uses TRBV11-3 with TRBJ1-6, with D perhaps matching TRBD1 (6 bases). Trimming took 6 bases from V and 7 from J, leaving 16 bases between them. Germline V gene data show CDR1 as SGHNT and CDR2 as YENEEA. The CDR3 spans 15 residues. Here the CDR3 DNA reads TGTGCCAGCAGTCAAACCGGGCAGGGGAATTCACCCCTCCACTTT. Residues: CASSQTGQGNSPLHF.

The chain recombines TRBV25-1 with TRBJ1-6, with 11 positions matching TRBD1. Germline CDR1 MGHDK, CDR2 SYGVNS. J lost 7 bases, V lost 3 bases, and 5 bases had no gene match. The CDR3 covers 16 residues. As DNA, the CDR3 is TGTGCCAGCAGTGACTTCGGACAGGGGGCGAATTCACCCCTCCACTTT. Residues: CASSDFGQGANSPLHF.

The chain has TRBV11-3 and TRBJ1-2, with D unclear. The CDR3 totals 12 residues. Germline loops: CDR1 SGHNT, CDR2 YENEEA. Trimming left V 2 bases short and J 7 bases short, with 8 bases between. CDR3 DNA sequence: TGTGCCAGCAGCTTAAGTGGGGTTGGCTACACCTTC. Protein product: CASSLSGVGYTF.

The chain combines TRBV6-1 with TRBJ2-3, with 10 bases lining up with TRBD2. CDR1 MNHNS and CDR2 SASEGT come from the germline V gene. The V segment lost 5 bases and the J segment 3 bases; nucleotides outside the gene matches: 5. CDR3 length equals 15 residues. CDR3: CASSSSGRETDTQYF. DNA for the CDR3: TGTGCCAGCAGTTCTAGCGGGAGAGAGACAGATACGCAGTATTTT.

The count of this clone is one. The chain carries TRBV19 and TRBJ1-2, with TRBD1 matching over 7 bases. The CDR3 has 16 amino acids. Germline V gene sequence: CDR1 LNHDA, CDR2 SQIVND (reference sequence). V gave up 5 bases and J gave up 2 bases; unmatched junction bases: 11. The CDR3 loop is CASSSQAGTANYGYTF. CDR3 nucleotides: TGTGCCAGTAGTTCTCAGGCCGGGACAGCCAACTATGGCTACACCTTC.

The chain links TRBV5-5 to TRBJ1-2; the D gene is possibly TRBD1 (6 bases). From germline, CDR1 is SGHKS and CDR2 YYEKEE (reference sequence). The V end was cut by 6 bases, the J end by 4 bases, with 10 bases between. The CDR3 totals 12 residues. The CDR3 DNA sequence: TGTGCCAGCACCCTGGACAGCTATGGCTACACCTTC. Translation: CASTLDSYGYTF.

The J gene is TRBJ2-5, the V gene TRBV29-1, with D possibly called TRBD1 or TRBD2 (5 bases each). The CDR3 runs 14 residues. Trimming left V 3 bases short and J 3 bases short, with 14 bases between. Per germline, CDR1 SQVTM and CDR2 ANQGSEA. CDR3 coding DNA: TGCAGCGTTGACCGGGACCTTCATAAAGAGACCCAGTACTTC. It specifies CSVDRDLHKETQYF. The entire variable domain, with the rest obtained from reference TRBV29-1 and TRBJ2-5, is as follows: SAVISQKPSRDICQRGTSLTIQCQVDSQVTMMFWYRQQPGQSLTLIATANQGSEATYESGFVIDKFPISRPNLTFSTLTVSNMSPEDSSIYLCSVDRDLHKETQYFGPGTRLLVL.

As DNA, the CDR3 is TGTGCCTGGAACCGCTGGGAGGCGTCCTATGGCTACACCTTC. It codes for CAWNRWEASYGYTF. This chain joins TRBV30 and TRBJ1-2; no clear D gene. The CDR3 runs 14 residues. Germline values: CDR1 GTSNPN, CDR2 SVGIG (reference sequence). Trimming shortened V by 4 bases and J by 4 bases, and 16 bases separated the two germline ends.

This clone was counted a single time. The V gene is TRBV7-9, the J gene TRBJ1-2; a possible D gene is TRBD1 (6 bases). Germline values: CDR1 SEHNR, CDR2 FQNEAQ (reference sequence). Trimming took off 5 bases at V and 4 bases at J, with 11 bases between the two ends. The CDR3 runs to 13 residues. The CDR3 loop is CASSPDRIYGYTF. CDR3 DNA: TGTGCCAGCAGCCCGGACAGAATCTATGGCTACACCTTC.